Shown below are 25 T cell receptor beta chains from a single sample sequenced in a study of blood T cell repertoires in COVID-19. Assay used: immunoSEQ multiplex PCR; TCRdb lists only in-frame clones, some missing. The sample carries roughly 200,000 clones, more than 75% recorded once. The sequenced sample consisted of peripheral blood. The receptors shown here come from a person aged 70 to 85 with COVID-19, enrolled during active disease.

Only one count was recorded for this clone. This rearrangement joins TRBV11-2 to TRBJ1-1; possibly TRBD1 for D (5 bases). Germline-derived CDR1 and CDR2 are SGHAT and FQNNGV. The CDR3 totals 15 residues. V shed 5 bases and J shed 6 bases, with 19 bases lying between them. The CDR3 DNA follows: TGTGCCAGCAGCCTCACGGGAGCAGGGACGGCTGAAGCTTTCTTT. Its protein is CASSLTGAGTAEAFF.

The rearrangement links TRBV28 to TRBJ1-4, with D tentatively TRBD1 (6 bases). Germline V CDR1 and CDR2: MDHEN, SYDVKM. V was shortened by 6 bases and J by 0 bases, with 11 bases between the two germline ends. The CDR3 extends over 15 amino acids. The CDR3 DNA reads as TGTGCCAGCAGCATCCACAGGGCAACTAATGAAAAACTGTTTTTT. As protein: CASSIHRATNEKLFF.

The rearrangement joins TRBV7-2 to TRBJ2-1; unclear D gene. CDR1 and CDR2 from the germline V gene are SGHTA and FQGNSA. Trimming removed 4 bases from V and 7 bases from J, with 14 bases in between. The CDR3 runs 14 residues. The CDR3 is CASSSPNPLNEQFF. In DNA form, the CDR3 reads TGTGCCAGCAGCTCACCGAACCCACTTAATGAGCAGTTCTTC.

This sequence joins TRBV6-5 and TRBJ2-3, with TRBD2 as a possible D gene (5 bases). The CDR3 has 15 amino acids. Germline V gene sequence: CDR1 MNHEY, CDR2 SVGAGI. Trimming took 4 bases from V and 12 from J, leaving 23 bases between them. CDR3 nucleotides: TGTGCCAGCAGTTTTATGGCCAGAGGGAATACGTTTCAGTATTTT. Translated: CASSFMARGNTFQYF.

The V and J genes are TRBV28 and TRBJ1-3; D uncertain. V lost 3 bases and J lost 0, with 12 bases in between. The CDR3 has 16 residues. CDR1 MDHEN and CDR2 SYDVKM come from the germline V gene. CDR3 DNA sequence: TGTGCCAGCAGTTTTTTGAGCCTTAGCTCTGGAAACACCATATATTTT. Protein: CASSFLSLSSGNTIYF.

The genes are TRBV5-1 and TRBJ1-5; TRBD1 might be the D (5 bases). The CDR3 is 14 amino acids. The V and J ends lost 4 bases and 4 bases respectively, with 12 bases between them. The germline V gene has CDR1 SGHRS and CDR2 YFSETQ. DNA of the CDR3: TGCGCCAGCAGCCTCGGGGGTCCGAATCAGCCCCAGCATTTT. It yields the protein CASSLGGPNQPQHF.

J is TRBJ1-5 and V is TRBV5-8, with no clear D. V was trimmed by 7 bases and J by 4 bases, leaving 9 bases between them. CDR1 is SGHTS, CDR2 YDEGEE, per germline. The length of the CDR3 is 12 residues. CDR3 residues: CASQVRNQPQHF. CDR3 sequence (DNA): TGTGCCAGCCAGGTTCGGAATCAGCCCCAGCATTTT.

The rearrangement uses TRBV5-1 and TRBJ1-4, with 7 bases that match TRBD1. Looked up from germline, CDR1 is SGHRS and CDR2 is YFSETQ. The CDR3 covers 15 residues. V shed 3 bases, J shed 7 bases, and the junction held 9 bases outside the gene matches. The CDR3 nucleotides read TGCGCCAGCAGCTCCCAAAGGGGGCCTAGTGAAAAACTGTTTTTT. Its translation is CASSSQRGPSEKLFF.

V is TRBV19 and J is TRBJ1-2; 8 bases map to TRBD1. The germline V gene has CDR1 LNHDA and CDR2 SQIVND (reference sequence). The CDR3 runs 14 residues. V was pared by 4 bases and J by 13 bases, with 14 bases of the junction left unmatched. CDR3 sequence (DNA): TGTGCCAGTAGTACGGACAGGGAGTACCCGGGGAGCACCTTC. Its protein is CASSTDREYPGSTF.

This sequence joins TRBV4-1 and TRBJ2-1; TRBD2 might be the D (6 bases). Trimming removed 4 bases at V and 8 bases at J, with 15 bases between. Per the germline V gene, CDR1 is MGHRA and CDR2 is YSYEKL. The length of the CDR3 is 14 residues. CDR3 sequence: CASSPDWGDDEQFF. CDR3 bases: TGCGCCAGCAGCCCCGATTGGGGGGACGATGAGCAGTTCTTC.

This clone was detected only a few times. The genes are TRBV9 and TRBJ2-3; 7 positions match TRBD1. CDR1 is SGDLS, CDR2 YYNGEE, per germline. With V trimmed by 3 bases and J by 3 bases, 7 bases remained unmatched. The CDR3 totals 15 residues. CDR3 in DNA: TGTGCCAGCAGCGGAGCCGGGACAGTAACAGATACGCAGTATTTT. This translates into CASSGAGTVTDTQYF.

The chain is built from TRBV5-1 and TRBJ2-7; 9 positions match TRBD2. Germline trimming cut 4 bases from V and 2 bases from J; bases unmatched to any gene: 7. CDR1 and CDR2 from the germline V gene are SGHRS and YFSETQ. The CDR3 runs 15 residues. As DNA, the CDR3 is TGCGCCAGCAGCAGCGGGACTAGCATCCCCTACGAGCAGTACTTC. It codes for CASSSGTSIPYEQYF.

This chain joins TRBV5-8 and TRBJ2-5; D is ambiguous. Between the trimmed V and J ends, which lost 0 bases and 7 bases, there was a span of 19 bases. The CDR3 contains 16 residues. Looked up from germline, CDR1 is SGHTS and CDR2 is YDEGEE. In DNA, the CDR3 is TGTGCCAGCAGCTTGGAACTGGGCGCGCTCGTAGGGACCCAGTACTTC. It translates to CASSLELGALVGTQYF.

The chain has TRBV29-1 and TRBJ2-7; tentative D call: TRBD2 (6 bases). Germline CDR1 SQVTM, CDR2 ANQGSEA. V lost 2 bases, J lost 3 bases, and 17 bases lay in between. This CDR3 region has 15 residues. DNA for the CDR3: TGCAGCGTTGAAAGGGAAGGGGCGGGATTCTACGAGCAGTACTTC. It is translated as CSVEREGAGFYEQYF.

J is TRBJ1-1 and V is TRBV10-3; D gene ambiguous. Germline V gene data show CDR1 as ENHRY and CDR2 as SYGVKD. V shed 6 bases and J shed 5 bases, with 19 bases lying between them. This CDR3 comprises 15 residues. Written as DNA, the CDR3 is TGTGCCATCAGCCCATCGATATCCATGGCTACTGAAGCTTTCTTT. It codes for CAISPSISMATEAFF.

The chain recombines TRBV28 with TRBJ1-5, with a possible D match to TRBD1 (5 bases). This CDR3 comprises 15 residues. Germline CDR1 and CDR2: MDHEN and SYDVKM. The V end lost 7 bases, the J end lost 0 bases, and 13 bases lay between the germline ends. The CDR3 loop reads CASTLTAASNQPQHF. CDR3 DNA sequence: TGTGCCAGCACCCTGACAGCCGCTAGCAATCAGCCCCAGCATTTT. The whole variable domain, remainder taken from reference TRBV28 and TRBJ1-5, is DVKVTQSSRYLVKRTGEKVFLECVQDMDHENMFWYRQDPGLGLRLIYFSYDVKMKEKGDIPEGYSVSREKKERFSLILESASTNQTSMYLCASTLTAASNQPQHFGDGTRLSIL.

The rearrangement joins TRBV9 to TRBJ2-5; 11 bases fit TRBD2. The CDR3 is made up of 16 amino acids. Germline lookup yields CDR1 SGDLS and CDR2 YYNGEE. V gave up 0 bases and J gave up 4 bases; unmatched junction bases: 5. The CDR3 here is CASSVVSGGAGETQYF. The CDR3 DNA follows: TGTGCCAGCAGCGTAGTTAGCGGGGGGGCGGGAGAGACCCAGTACTTC.

The chain combines TRBV5-1 with TRBJ1-1; TRBD1 is a possible D gene (5 bases). The CDR3 covers 15 residues. With 7 bases removed from V and 2 bases from J, the gap between germline ends came to 18 bases. Germline CDR1 reads SGHRS; CDR2 reads YFSETQ. The CDR3 bases are TGCGCCAGCCGCAAAAACCCCGGGACTAACACTGAAGCTTTCTTT. This codes for CASRKNPGTNTEAFF.

This chain uses TRBV3-1 (or the pseudogene TRBV3-2) with TRBJ2-5, with D possibly matching TRBD2 (6 bases). Trimming stripped 3 bases from V and 2 bases from J, with 7 bases between. The germline V gene has CDR1 LGHDT and CDR2 YNNKEL (reference sequence). The CDR3 sequence is 13 residues long. CDR3 residues: CASSHLAQETQYF. CDR3 in DNA: TGTGCCAGCAGCCACCTAGCGCAAGAGACCCAGTACTTC.

The chain employs TRBV5-1 and TRBJ2-1; 8 nucleotides match TRBD1. The CDR3 extends over 16 amino acids. The ends lost 0 bases at V and 9 bases at J; junction bases unmatched: 11. Germline V gene sequence: CDR1 SGHRS, CDR2 YFSETQ. The chain's CDR3 is CASSLAAGGGKSEQFF. The CDR3 bases are TGCGCCAGCAGCTTGGCCGCAGGGGGCGGTAAAAGTGAGCAGTTCTTC. Full variable domain (rest looked up from reference TRBV5-1 and TRBJ2-1): KAGVTQTPRYLIKTRGQQVTLSCSPISGHRSVSWYQQTPGQGLQFLFEYFSETQRNKGNFPGRFSGRQFSNSRSEMNVSTLELGDSALYLCASSLAAGGGKSEQFFGPGTRLTVL.

The chain couples TRBV30 to TRBJ2-2; D remains ambiguous. The CDR3 extends over 13 amino acids. Germline CDR1 and CDR2: GTSNPN and SVGIG (reference sequence). Trimming removed 0 bases at V and 6 bases at J, with 8 bases between. CDR3 protein: CAWSVLLAGELFF. The CDR3 bases are TGTGCCTGGAGTGTACTTCTAGCCGGGGAGCTGTTTTTT.

The chain carries TRBV5-1 and TRBJ2-5; D is perhaps TRBD2 (6 bases). This CDR3 is 15 amino acids long. Trimming pared 4 bases from V and 4 bases from J, leaving 17 bases between. Germline CDR1 and CDR2: SGHRS and YFSETQ. In nucleotides, the CDR3 is TGCGCCAGCAGCCCACAGACGGGACTTCTAGAGACCCAGTACTTC. This codes for CASSPQTGLLETQYF.

In this sample, this clone turned up a few times. The chain links TRBV20-1 to TRBJ1-5; weak D call: TRBD1 (6 bases). Germline V gene data show CDR1 as DFQATT and CDR2 as SNEGSKA (reference sequence). The CDR3 is 13 amino acids. Trimming removed 3 bases at V and 6 bases at J, with 12 bases between. CDR3 protein: CSASTGLSQPQHF. For the CDR3, the DNA is TGCAGTGCTAGTACAGGGCTCAGTCAGCCCCAGCATTTT.

This rearrangement joins TRBV19 to TRBJ1-2, with D tentatively TRBD1 (6 bases). Germline-derived CDR1 and CDR2 are LNHDA and SQIVND (reference sequence). Trimming shortened V by 6 bases and J by 6 bases, and 14 bases separated the two germline ends. The CDR3 is 13 amino acids. The CDR3 here is CASRTTGIHGYTF. CDR3 nucleotide sequence: TGTGCCAGTAGAACTACAGGGATACATGGCTACACCTTC.

The rearrangement uses TRBV9 and TRBJ1-1; 7 nucleotides align to TRBD1. The CDR3 loop spans 14 amino acids. The trim removed 4 bases at V and 4 bases at J, leaving 7 bases unmatched. Germline V gives CDR1 SGDLS, CDR2 YYNGEE. CDR3 residues: CASSPGGWTTEAFF. For the CDR3, the DNA is TGTGCCAGCAGCCCAGGGGGATGGACCACTGAAGCTTTCTTT.